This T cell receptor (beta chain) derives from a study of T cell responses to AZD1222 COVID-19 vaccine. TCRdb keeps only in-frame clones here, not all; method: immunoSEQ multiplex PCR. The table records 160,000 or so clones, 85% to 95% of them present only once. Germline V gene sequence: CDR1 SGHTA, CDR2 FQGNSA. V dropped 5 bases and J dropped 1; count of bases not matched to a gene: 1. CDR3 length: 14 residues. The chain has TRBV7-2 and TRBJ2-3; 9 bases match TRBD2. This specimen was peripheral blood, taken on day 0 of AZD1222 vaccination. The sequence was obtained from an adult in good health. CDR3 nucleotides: TGTGCCAGCAGCCCTAGCGGGGGCACAGATACGCAGTATTTT. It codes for CASSPSGGTDTQYF.